The entry below gives a single T cell receptor (beta chain) sequence along with its context. The CDR3 is made up of 17 amino acids. CDR1 is SGHNT and CDR2 is YYREEE in the germline V gene (reference sequence). V was clipped by 0 bases and J by 2 bases; unmatched bases: 9. This sample was included in a study of T cells after yellow fever vaccination. They built TCR cDNA with 5'RACE template switching, a step that put in a universal primer site and UMIs. TCRdb re-called the 5' RACE reads through MiXCR, storing one row per CDR3 protein. This table has a few hundred thousand distinct CDR3 sequences, 6.8% appearing once.

This TCR came from a man aged 18 to 30 who received the YFV17D yellow fever vaccine. Source: PBMCs, taken about 49 days after the first yellow fever vaccination. The V call is TRBV5-4, the J call TRBJ2-5; 8 nucleotides line up with TRBD2. In DNA, the CDR3 is TGTGCCAGCAGCTTGGCGGTAGGCGGGGGGTCACAAGAGACCCAGTACTTC. It is translated as CASSLAVGGGSQETQYF.